The 24 T cell receptor beta chains reported below all come from one sample, sequenced in a study of cytomegalovirus exposure and HLA in healthy donors. The PCR used 60 Vbeta and 13 Jbeta primers. The method was immunoSEQ multiplex PCR; TCRdb's version includes in-frame clones alone and lacks a portion of them. Of fewer than 90,000 clones in the sample, more than 75% were seen once. The sequencing input was PBMCs. The receptors here all came from a woman aged 40-49 years in good health and CMV-seropositive.

The rearrangement links TRBV6-5 to TRBJ1-4; no reliable D call. The CDR3 spans 15 residues. Germline lookup yields CDR1 MNHEY and CDR2 SVGAGI. V lost 2 bases to trimming and J lost 7 bases, with 14 bases between them. The CDR3: CASSYASSGSEKLFF. Here the CDR3 DNA reads TGTGCCAGCAGTTACGCGTCCTCCGGGAGTGAAAAACTGTTTTTT.

The chain employs TRBV6-4 and TRBJ2-3, with a tentative D call TRBD1 (7 bases). CDR3 length: 15 amino acids. Germline-derived CDR1 and CDR2 are MRHNA and SNTAGT. V was pared by 3 bases and J by 3 bases, with 13 bases between. CDR3 DNA: TGTGCCAGCAGTGAATCGCAGGGGGGAACAGATACGCAGTATTTT. Translating it yields CASSESQGGTDTQYF.

The chain recombines TRBV29-1 with TRBJ1-1; TRBD1 is a possible D gene (5 bases). The germline gives CDR1 SQVTM, CDR2 ANQGSEA. The CDR3 totals 12 residues. Here the CDR3 DNA reads TGCTGCGGGGGTAGGGGGAACACTGAAGCTTTCTTT. The encoded protein is CCGGRGNTEAFF.

The V gene is TRBV10-2, the J gene TRBJ1-6, with 8 bases that match TRBD1. V dropped 7 bases and J dropped 7; count of bases not matched to a gene: 6. CDR1 and CDR2 (germline): WSHSY, SAAADI. This CDR3 is built from 14 residues. Here the CDR3 reads CASTQTGDNSPLHF. The CDR3 DNA reads as TGCGCCAGCACCCAGACAGGGGACAATTCACCCCTCCACTTT.

V gene TRBV2 combines with J gene TRBJ2-7; 7 bases are a match to TRBD2. There are 14 residues in the CDR3. The V and J ends lost 6 bases and 3 bases, in that order; junction bases with no gene match: 8. Germline CDR1 is SNHLY and CDR2 is FYNNEI. This CDR3 is CASRPGLQYYEQYF. The CDR3 coding sequence is TGTGCCAGCAGACCGGGACTACAATACTACGAGCAGTACTTC.

The chain uses TRBV10-2 and TRBJ1-5, with 7 bases identical to TRBD1. Germline CDR1 and CDR2: WSHSY and SAAADI. Losses at the gene ends were 0 bases for V and 6 bases for J; bases not matched to a gene: 5. CDR3 length equals 15 residues. CDR3 nucleotides: TGCGCCAGCAGTGAGTCTGACAGGGCGGTTCAGCCCCAGCATTTT. Its protein is CASSESDRAVQPQHF.

The chain joins TRBV28 to TRBJ1-5, with a tentative D call TRBD1 (6 bases). V was pared by 8 bases and J by 0 bases, with 17 bases between. This CDR3 is 16 amino acids long. CDR1 and CDR2 (germline): MDHEN, SYDVKM. In DNA, the CDR3 is TGTGCCAGCCAACCATGGACAGAATATAGCAATCAGCCCCAGCATTTT. Translation gives CASQPWTEYSNQPQHF.

The chain carries TRBV25-1 and TRBJ1-5, with D unresolved. V was cut by 5 bases and J by 1 base, with 9 bases left in between. There are 14 residues in the CDR3. Germline CDR1 is MGHDK and CDR2 is SYGVNS. Here the CDR3 reads CASSLAGSNQPQHF. CDR3 DNA: TGTGCCAGCAGTTTGGCAGGAAGCAATCAGCCCCAGCATTTT.

The gene calls are TRBV11-2 and TRBJ1-2, with 9 bases that match TRBD1. Losses at the gene ends were 5 bases for V and 9 bases for J; bases not matched to a gene: 13. The CDR3 contains 15 residues. CDR1 and CDR2 from the germline V gene are SGHAT and FQNNGV. Written as DNA, the CDR3 is TGTGCCAGCAGCCCCCAGGGGAGGACAGGGGAAAGCTACACCTTC. This gives the protein CASSPQGRTGESYTF.

The gene calls are TRBV7-2 and TRBJ1-1; D gene ambiguous. Trimming took 1 base from V and 3 from J, leaving 18 bases between them. The CDR3 loop spans 17 amino acids. Germline values: CDR1 SGHTA, CDR2 FQGNSA. In DNA, the CDR3 is TGTGCCAGCAGCTTAGTTGGGCCCGTAGGATTGGACACTGAAGCTTTCTTT. As protein: CASSLVGPVGLDTEAFF.

CDR3 sequence reads: CASSSGITNEKLFF. Here the CDR3 DNA reads TGTGCCAGCAGCTCCGGGATCACTAATGAAAAACTGTTTTTT. The chain has TRBV6-5 and TRBJ1-4; no clear D. V lost 6 bases to trimming and J lost 2 bases, with 10 bases between them. Germline values: CDR1 MNHEY, CDR2 SVGAGI. The CDR3 length is 14 residues.

The rearrangement links TRBV7-3 to TRBJ2-2, with TRBD2 matching 11 bases. CDR1 and CDR2 from the germline V gene are SGHTA and FQGTGA. V shed 5 bases, J shed 5 bases, and the junction held 4 bases outside the gene matches. The CDR3 runs to 15 residues. CDR3 DNA sequence: TGTGCCAGCAGCCCTAGGACTAGCGGGACCGGGGAGCTGTTTTTT. This codes for CASSPRTSGTGELFF.

The rearrangement links TRBV5-1 to TRBJ1-2; no reliable D call. The CDR3 has 14 residues. V dropped 2 bases and J dropped 0 bases, with 8 bases sitting between them. Per the germline V gene, CDR1 is SGHRS and CDR2 is YFSETQ. As DNA, the CDR3 is TGCGCCAGCAGCTTTGGAGGTGCTAACTATGGCTACACCTTC. Amino acid sequence: CASSFGGANYGYTF.

This rearrangement joins TRBV10-3 to TRBJ1-1; TRBD1 might be the D (5 bases). CDR3 length: 14 amino acids. Germline CDR1 is ENHRY and CDR2 is SYGVKD. Trimming shortened V by 6 bases and J by 8 bases, and 19 bases separated the two germline ends. Here the CDR3 reads CAISSTGSPMEAFF. The CDR3 DNA is TGTGCCATCAGCTCCACAGGATCCCCCATGGAAGCTTTCTTT.

V and J are TRBV7-6 and TRBJ2-3, with D hard to call. Germline V gene sequence: CDR1 SGHVS, CDR2 FNYEAQ. The CDR3 has 12 amino acids. Between the trimmed V and J ends, which lost 5 bases and 4 bases, there was a span of 7 bases. This CDR3 is CASSRISDTQYF. The CDR3 DNA reads as TGTGCCAGCAGCCGTATATCAGATACGCAGTATTTT.

V gene TRBV7-2 combines with J gene TRBJ1-3; D call uncertain. V lost 6 bases and J 0 bases, leaving 12 bases between the germline ends. The CDR3 consists of 15 residues. Germline lookup yields CDR1 SGHTA and CDR2 FQGNSA. DNA of the CDR3: TGTGCCAGCAGAGCTAACACAGTCTCTGGAAACACCATATATTTT. It specifies CASRANTVSGNTIYF.

This chain joins TRBV19 and TRBJ1-2, with TRBD1 matching over 9 bases. Trimming took 6 bases from V and 6 from J; bases not matched to a gene: 5. This CDR3 is built from 13 residues. Germline CDR1 LNHDA, CDR2 SQIVND (reference sequence). The CDR3 region is CASRPQGAHGYTF. CDR3 bases: TGTGCCAGTAGACCACAGGGGGCCCATGGCTACACCTTC.

This clone was counted only a few times. This chain links TRBV7-9 with TRBJ2-7; 9 nucleotides match TRBD1. The germline V gene encodes CDR1 SEHNR and CDR2 FQNEAQ (reference sequence). The CDR3 runs 14 residues. V lost 2 bases and J lost 5; bases outside the gene matches: 4. The CDR3 here is CASSLRTGVDEQYF. The DNA of the CDR3 is TGTGCCAGCAGCTTAAGGACAGGGGTGGACGAGCAGTACTTC.

This clone was seen just once. The V call is TRBV19, the J call TRBJ1-5; possible D gene TRBD1, 6 bases. The germline V gene encodes CDR1 LNHDA and CDR2 SQIVND (reference sequence). Between the trimmed V and J ends, which lost 8 bases and 5 bases, there was a span of 19 bases. This CDR3 contains 15 residues. The CDR3 here is CASVITGRFDQPQHF. The CDR3 bases are TGTGCCAGTGTTATAACAGGGCGATTCGATCAGCCCCAGCATTTT. Filled out from reference TRBV19 and TRBJ1-5, the complete variable domain reads DGGITQSPKYLFRKEGQNVTLSCEQNLNHDAMYWYRQDPGQGLRLIYYSQIVNDFQKGDIAEGYSVSREKKESFPLTVTSAQKNPTAFYLCASVITGRFDQPQHFGDGTRLSIL.

This clone was detected only a few times. This rearrangement joins TRBV27 to TRBJ1-1, with D maybe TRBD1 (6 bases). Per germline, CDR1 MNHEY and CDR2 SMNVEV (reference sequence). V was clipped by 7 bases and J by 0 bases, with 15 bases between them. CDR3 length: 15 amino acids. The CDR3 region is CASTPGTHMNTEAFF. CDR3 coding DNA: TGTGCCAGCACACCCGGGACACACATGAACACTGAAGCTTTCTTT.

Regarding this clone: In the same sample, other DNA sequences code for this CDR3. The chain links TRBV28 to TRBJ2-1; perhaps TRBD2 as D (5 bases). The CDR3 has 14 residues. Trimming took 3 bases from V and 2 from J, leaving 8 bases between them. Germline CDR1 MDHEN, CDR2 SYDVKM. CDR3 in amino acids: CASSLSGTYNEQFF. CDR3 nucleotide sequence: TGTGCCAGCAGTTTGTCGGGGACCTACAATGAGCAGTTCTTC.

J is TRBJ2-5 and V is TRBV28, with 7 bases aligning to TRBD2. Unmatched junction bases numbered 19, after V lost 3 bases and J lost 12 bases. The CDR3 runs to 16 residues. Germline V gene lookup returns CDR1 MDHEN and CDR2 SYDVKM. CDR3 sequence reads: CASSLISGGVRVREYF. The CDR3 bases are TGTGCCAGCAGTTTGATAAGTGGGGGGGTGAGAGTAAGGGAGTACTTC.

This clone was counted a few times. The chain joins TRBV5-1 to TRBJ2-7; D is possibly TRBD1 (6 bases). Trimming took 3 bases from V and 5 from J, leaving 15 bases between them. This CDR3 is built from 14 residues. Germline CDR1 reads SGHRS; CDR2 reads YFSETQ. CDR3 region: CASSSTQGLNEQYF. The CDR3 region has the DNA TGCGCCAGCAGCTCCACACAGGGATTGAACGAGCAGTACTTC.

This chain connects TRBV2 to TRBJ1-4; no clear D gene. Germline values: CDR1 SNHLY, CDR2 FYNNEI. The V end lost 3 bases, the J end lost 7 bases, and 15 bases lay between the germline ends. This CDR3 has 15 amino acids. The CDR3 bases are TGTGCCAGCAGTGAGGCGGGAAGTAAAGGTGAAAAACTGTTTTTT. Protein sequence: CASSEAGSKGEKLFF.